The T cell receptor (beta chain) under discussion was sequenced for a study of blood T cell repertoires in COVID-19. CDR1 and CDR2 (germline): SNHLY, FYNNEI. The CDR3 extends over 14 amino acids. V lost 9 bases and J 3 bases, leaving 15 bases between the germline ends. Libraries were prepared by immunoSEQ multiplex PCR; TCRdb keeps only in-frame clonotypes and omits some of them. The sample shows under 250,000 clones, 83% of them seen only once. The receptor comes from a woman aged 35 to 49 who had been exposed to COVID-19. Sequenced: PBMCs or T cells enriched from blood (not recorded which). The chain has TRBV2 and TRBJ2-1; possibly TRBD2 for D (7 bases). In DNA, the CDR3 is TGTGCCAGAGGACTAGGGGGGCGCTACAATGAGCAGTTCTTC. Encoded protein: CARGLGGRYNEQFF. Together with reference TRBV2 and TRBJ2-1, the CDR3 gives the full variable domain: EPEVTQTPSHQVTQMGQEVILRCVPISNHLYFYWYRQILGQKVEFLVSFYNNEISEKSEIFDDQFSVERPDGSNFTLKIRSTKLEDSAMYFCARGLGGRYNEQFFGPGTRLTVL.